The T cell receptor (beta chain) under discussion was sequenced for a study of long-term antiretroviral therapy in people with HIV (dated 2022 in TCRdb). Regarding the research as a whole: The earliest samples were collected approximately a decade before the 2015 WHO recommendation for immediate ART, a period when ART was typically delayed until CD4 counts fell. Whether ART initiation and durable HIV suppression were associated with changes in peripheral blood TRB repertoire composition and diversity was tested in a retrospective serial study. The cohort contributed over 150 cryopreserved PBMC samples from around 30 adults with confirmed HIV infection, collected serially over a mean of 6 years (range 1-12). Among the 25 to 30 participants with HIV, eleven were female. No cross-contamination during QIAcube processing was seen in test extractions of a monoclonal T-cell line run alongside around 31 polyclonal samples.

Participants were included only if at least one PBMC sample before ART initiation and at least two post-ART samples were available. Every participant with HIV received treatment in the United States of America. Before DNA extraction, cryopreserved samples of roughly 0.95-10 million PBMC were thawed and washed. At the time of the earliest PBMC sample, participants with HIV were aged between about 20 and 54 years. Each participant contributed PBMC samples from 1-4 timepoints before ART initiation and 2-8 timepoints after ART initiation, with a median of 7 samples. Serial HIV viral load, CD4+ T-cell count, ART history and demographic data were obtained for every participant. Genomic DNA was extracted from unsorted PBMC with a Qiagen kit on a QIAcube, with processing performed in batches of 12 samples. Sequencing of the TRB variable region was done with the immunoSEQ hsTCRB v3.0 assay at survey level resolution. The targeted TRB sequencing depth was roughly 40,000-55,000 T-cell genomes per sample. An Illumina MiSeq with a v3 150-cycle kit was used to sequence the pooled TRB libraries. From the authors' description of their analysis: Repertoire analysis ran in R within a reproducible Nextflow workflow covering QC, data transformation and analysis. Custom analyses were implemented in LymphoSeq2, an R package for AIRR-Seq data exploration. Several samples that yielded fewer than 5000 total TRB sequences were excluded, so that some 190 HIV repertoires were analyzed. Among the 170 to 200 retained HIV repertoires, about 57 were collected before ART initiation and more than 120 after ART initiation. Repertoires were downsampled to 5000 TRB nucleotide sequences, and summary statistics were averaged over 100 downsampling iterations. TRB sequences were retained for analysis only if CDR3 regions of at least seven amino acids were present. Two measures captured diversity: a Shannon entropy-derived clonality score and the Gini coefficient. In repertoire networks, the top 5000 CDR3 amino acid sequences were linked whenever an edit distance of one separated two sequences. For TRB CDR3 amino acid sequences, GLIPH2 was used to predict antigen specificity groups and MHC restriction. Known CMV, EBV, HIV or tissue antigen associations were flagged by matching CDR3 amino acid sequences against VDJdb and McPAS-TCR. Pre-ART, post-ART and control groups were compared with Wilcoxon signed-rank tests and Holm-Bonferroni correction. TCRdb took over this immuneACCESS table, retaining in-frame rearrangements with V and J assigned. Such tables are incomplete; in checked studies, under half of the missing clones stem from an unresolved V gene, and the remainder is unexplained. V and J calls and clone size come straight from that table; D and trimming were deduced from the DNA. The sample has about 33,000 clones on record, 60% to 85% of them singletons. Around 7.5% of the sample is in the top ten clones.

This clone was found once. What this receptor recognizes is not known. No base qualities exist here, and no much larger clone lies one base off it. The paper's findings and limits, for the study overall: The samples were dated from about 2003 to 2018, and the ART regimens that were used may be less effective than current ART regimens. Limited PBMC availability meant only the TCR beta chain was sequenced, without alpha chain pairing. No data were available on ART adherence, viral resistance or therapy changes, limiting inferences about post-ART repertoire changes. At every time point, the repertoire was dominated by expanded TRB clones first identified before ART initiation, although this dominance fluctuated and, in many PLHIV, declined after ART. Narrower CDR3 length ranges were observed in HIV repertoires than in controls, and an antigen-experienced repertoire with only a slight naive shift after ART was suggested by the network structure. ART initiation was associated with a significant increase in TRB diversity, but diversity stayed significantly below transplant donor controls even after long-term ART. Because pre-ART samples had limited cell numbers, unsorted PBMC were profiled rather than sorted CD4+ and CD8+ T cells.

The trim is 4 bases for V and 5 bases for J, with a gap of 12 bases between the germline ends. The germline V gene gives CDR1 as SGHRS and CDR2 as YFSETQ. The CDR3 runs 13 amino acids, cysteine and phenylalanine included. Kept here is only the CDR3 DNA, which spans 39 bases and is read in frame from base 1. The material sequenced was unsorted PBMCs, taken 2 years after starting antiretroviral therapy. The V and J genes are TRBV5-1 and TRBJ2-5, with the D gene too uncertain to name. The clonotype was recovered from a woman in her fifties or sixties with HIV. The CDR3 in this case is CASSIGLGETQYF. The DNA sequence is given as TGCGCCAGCAGCATAGGGTTGGGGGAGACCCAGTACTTC.